This T cell receptor beta chain was sequenced for a study of siplizumab effects on memory and regulatory T cells. The CDR3 totals 11 residues. V lost 8 bases to trimming and J lost 14 bases, with 16 bases between them. In germline, CDR1 is MNHNS, CDR2 SASEGT. Comments on this clone: Its specificity is not known.

Some clones are missing from TCRdb's copy, which holds only in-frame ones; the method was immunoSEQ multiplex PCR. This table holds about 120,000 clones, around 94% found once. Study-wide findings and caveats: A minor share of alloreactive clones matched unstimulated subsets. Roughly 80-96% of proliferating CD4+ or CD8+ clones lacked an assignable naive or memory phenotype. Suppressive activity of Tregs proliferating in siplizumab cultures remained unconfirmed. Alloreactive sequences whose origin lay in unstimulated CD4+ memory cells were significantly reduced by siplizumab.

The genes are TRBV6-1 and TRBJ2-1, with D possibly being TRBD2 (6 bases). The sequenced sample consisted of non-Treg CD4+ T cells sorted from blood. This clonotype originated in a human donor in good health. The CDR3 DNA sequence: TGTGCCAGCCTGGTGGGGGAGGTTGAGTTCTTC. It codes for CASLVGEVEFF.